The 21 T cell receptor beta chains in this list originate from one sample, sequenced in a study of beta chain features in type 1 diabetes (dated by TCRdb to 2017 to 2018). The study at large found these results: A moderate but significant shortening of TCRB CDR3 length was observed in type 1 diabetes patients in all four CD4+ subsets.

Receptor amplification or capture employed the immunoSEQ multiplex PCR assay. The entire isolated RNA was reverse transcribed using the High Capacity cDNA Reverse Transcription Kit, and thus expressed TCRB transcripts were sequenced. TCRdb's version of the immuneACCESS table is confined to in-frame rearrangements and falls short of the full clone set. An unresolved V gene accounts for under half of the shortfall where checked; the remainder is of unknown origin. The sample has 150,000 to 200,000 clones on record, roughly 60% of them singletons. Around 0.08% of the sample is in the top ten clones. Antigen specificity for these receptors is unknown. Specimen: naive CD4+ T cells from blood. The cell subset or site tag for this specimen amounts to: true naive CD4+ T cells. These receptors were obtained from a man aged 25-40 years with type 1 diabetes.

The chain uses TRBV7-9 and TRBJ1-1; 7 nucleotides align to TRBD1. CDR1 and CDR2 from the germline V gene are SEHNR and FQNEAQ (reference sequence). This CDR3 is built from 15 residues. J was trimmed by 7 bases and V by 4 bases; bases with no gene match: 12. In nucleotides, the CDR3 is TGTGCCAGCAGCTCCCTCGCGACAGGGAGATATGAAGCTTTCTTT. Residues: CASSSLATGRYEAFF. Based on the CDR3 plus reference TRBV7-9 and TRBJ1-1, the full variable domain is DTGVSQNPRHKITKRGQNVTFRCDPISEHNRLYWYRQTLGQGPEFLTYFQNEAQLEKSRLLSDRFSAERPKGSFSTLEIQRTEQGDSAMYLCASSSLATGRYEAFFGQGTRLTVV.

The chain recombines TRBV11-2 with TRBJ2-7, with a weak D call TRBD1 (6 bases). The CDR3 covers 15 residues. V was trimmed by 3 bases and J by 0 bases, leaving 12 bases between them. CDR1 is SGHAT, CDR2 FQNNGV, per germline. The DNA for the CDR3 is TGTGCCAGCAGCTTGATTACAGGGAGCTCCTACGAGCAGTACTTC. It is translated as CASSLITGSSYEQYF.

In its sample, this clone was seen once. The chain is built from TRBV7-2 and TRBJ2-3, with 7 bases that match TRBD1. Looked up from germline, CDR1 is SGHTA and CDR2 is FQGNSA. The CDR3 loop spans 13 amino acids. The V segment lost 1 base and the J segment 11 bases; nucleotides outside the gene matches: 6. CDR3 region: CASSLEQGYKQYF. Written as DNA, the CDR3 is TGTGCCAGCAGCTTAGAACAGGGGTACAAGCAGTATTTT.

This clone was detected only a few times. CDR3 region: CAWSAGTSDSYNEQFF. Here the CDR3 DNA reads TGTGCCTGGAGCGCCGGGACTAGCGACTCCTACAATGAGCAGTTCTTC. The chain couples TRBV30 to TRBJ2-1, with TRBD2 matching over 10 bases. The germline V gene has CDR1 GTSNPN and CDR2 SVGIG (reference sequence). Losses at the gene ends were 3 bases for V and 0 bases for J; bases not matched to a gene: 5. The CDR3 spans 16 residues.

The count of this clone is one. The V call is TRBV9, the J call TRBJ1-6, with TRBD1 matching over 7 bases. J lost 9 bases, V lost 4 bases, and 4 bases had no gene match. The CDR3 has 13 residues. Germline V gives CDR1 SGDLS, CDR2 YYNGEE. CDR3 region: CASSSDRVSPLHF. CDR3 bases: TGTGCCAGCAGCTCCGACAGGGTTTCACCCCTCCACTTT.

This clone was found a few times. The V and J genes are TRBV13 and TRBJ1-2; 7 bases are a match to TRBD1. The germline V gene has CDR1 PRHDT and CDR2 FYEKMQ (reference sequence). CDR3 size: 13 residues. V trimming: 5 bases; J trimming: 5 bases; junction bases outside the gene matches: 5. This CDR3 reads CASSRQGWYGYTF. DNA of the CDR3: TGTGCCAGCAGCCGACAGGGTTGGTATGGCTACACCTTC.

In DNA, the CDR3 is TGTGCCAGCCCCCGTGAGGGTACAACTAATGAAAAACTGTTTTTT. Translation gives CASPREGTTNEKLFF. The J gene is TRBJ1-4, the V gene TRBV21-1. TRBV21-1 is designated a pseudogene. The CDR3 extends over 15 amino acids.

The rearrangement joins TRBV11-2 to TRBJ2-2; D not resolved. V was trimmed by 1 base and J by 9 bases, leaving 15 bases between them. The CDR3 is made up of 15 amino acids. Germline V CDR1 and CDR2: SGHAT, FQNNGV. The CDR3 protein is CASSLGPRDFRELFF. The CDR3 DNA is TGTGCCAGCAGCTTAGGCCCTAGGGATTTCCGGGAGCTGTTTTTT.

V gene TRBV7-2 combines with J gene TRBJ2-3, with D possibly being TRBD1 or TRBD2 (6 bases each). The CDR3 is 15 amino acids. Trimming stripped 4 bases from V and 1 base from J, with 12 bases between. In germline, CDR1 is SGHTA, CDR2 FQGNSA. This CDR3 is CASSSGGPGTDTQYF. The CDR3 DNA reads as TGTGCCAGCAGCTCTGGGGGGCCCGGCACAGATACGCAGTATTTT.

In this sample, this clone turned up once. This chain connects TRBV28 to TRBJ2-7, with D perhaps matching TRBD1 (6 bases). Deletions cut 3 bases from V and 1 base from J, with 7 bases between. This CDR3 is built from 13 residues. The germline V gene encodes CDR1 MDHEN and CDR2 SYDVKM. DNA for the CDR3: TGTGCCAGCAGTTTGACAGGTTCCTACGAGCAGTACTTC. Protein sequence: CASSLTGSYEQYF.

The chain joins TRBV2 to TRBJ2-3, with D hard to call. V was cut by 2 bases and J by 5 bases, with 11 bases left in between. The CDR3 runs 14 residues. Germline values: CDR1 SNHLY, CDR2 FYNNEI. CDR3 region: CASSELMTGDTQYF. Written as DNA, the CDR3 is TGTGCCAGCAGTGAACTCATGACTGGAGATACGCAGTATTTT. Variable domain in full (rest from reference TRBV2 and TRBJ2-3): EPEVTQTPSHQVTQMGQEVILRCVPISNHLYFYWYRQILGQKVEFLVSFYNNEISEKSEIFDDQFSVERPDGSNFTLKIRSTKLEDSAMYFCASSELMTGDTQYFGPGTRLTVL.

CDR3 in amino acids: CSVGTNTGTEAFF. The CDR3, as DNA: TGCAGCGTTGGGACCAATACCGGGACTGAAGCTTTCTTT. The chain carries TRBV29-1 and TRBJ1-1, with D hard to call. Deletions cut 4 bases from V and 5 bases from J, with 14 bases between. CDR1 SQVTM and CDR2 ANQGSEA come from the germline V gene. The CDR3 length is 13 residues.

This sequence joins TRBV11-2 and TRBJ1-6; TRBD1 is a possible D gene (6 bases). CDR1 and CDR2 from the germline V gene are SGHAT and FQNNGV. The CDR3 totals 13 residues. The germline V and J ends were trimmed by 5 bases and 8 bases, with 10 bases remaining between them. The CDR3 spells CASSTRQDSPLHF. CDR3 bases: TGTGCCAGCAGCACAAGACAGGATTCACCCCTCCACTTT.

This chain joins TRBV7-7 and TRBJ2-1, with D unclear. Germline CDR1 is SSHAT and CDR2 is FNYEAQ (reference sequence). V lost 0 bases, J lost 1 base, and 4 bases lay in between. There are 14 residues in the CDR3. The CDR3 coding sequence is TGTGCCAGCAGCTTAGCAGGTTCCTACAATGAGCAGTTCTTC. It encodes CASSLAGSYNEQFF.

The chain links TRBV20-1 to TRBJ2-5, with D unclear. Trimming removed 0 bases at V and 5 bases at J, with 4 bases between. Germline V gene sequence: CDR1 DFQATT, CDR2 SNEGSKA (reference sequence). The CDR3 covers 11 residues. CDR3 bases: TGCAGTGCTAGAGAGGTCGAGACCCAGTACTTC. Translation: CSAREVETQYF.

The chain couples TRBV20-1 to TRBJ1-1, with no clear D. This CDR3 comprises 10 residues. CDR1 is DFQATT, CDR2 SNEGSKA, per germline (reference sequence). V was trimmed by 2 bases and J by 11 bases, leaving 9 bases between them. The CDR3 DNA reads TGCAGTGCTAGAAGGGAAACGGCTTTCTTT. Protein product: CSARRETAFF.

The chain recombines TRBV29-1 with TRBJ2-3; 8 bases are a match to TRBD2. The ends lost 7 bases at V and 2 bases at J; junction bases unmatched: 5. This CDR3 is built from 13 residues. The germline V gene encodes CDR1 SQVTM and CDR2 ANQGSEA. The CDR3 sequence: CSEGLALTDTQYF. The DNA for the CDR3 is TGCAGCGAAGGACTAGCTCTCACAGATACGCAGTATTTT.

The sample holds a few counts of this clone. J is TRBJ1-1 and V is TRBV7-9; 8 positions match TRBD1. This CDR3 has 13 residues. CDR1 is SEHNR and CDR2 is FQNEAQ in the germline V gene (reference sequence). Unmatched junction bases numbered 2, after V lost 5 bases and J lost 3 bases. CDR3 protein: CASSPDRDTEAFF. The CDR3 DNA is TGTGCCAGCAGCCCGGACAGGGACACTGAAGCTTTCTTT.

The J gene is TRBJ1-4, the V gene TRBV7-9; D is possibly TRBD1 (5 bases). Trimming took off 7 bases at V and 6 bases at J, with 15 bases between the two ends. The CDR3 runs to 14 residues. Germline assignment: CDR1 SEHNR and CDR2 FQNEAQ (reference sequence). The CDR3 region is CASNREGAHEKLFF. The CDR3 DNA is TGTGCCAGCAACCGGGAAGGGGCGCATGAAAAACTGTTTTTT.

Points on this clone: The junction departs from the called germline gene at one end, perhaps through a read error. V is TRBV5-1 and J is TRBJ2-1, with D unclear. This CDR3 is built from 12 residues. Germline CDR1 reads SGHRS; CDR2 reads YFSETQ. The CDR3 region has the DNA TGTGCCAGCAGCATAGGGAACAATGAGCAGTTCTTC. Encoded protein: CASSIGNNEQFF. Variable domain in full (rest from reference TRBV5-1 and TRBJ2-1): KAGVTQTPRYLIKTRGQQVTLSCSPISGHRSVSWYQQTPGQGLQFLFEYFSETQRNKGNFPGRFSGRQFSNSRSEMNVSTLELGDSALYLCASSIGNNEQFFGPGTRLTVL.

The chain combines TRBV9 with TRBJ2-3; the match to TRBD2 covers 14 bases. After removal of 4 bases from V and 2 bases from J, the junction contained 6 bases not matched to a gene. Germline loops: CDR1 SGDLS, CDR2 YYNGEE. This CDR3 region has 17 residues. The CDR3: CASSTGTSGSLTDTQYF. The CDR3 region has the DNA TGTGCCAGCAGCACCGGGACTAGCGGGAGTCTCACAGATACGCAGTATTTT.